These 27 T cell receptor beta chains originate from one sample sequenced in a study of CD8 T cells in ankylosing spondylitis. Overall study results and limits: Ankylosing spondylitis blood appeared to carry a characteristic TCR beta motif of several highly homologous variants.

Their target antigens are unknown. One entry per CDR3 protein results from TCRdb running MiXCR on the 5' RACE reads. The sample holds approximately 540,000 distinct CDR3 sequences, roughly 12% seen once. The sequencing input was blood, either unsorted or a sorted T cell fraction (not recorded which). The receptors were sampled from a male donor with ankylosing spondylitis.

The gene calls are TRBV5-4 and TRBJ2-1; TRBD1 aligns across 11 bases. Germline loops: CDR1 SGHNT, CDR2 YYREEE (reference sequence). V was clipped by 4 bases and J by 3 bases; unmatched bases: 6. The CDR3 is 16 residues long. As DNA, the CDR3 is TGTGCCAGCAGCACCGGGACAGGGGGGTTCTACAATGAGCAGTTCTTC. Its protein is CASSTGTGGFYNEQFF.

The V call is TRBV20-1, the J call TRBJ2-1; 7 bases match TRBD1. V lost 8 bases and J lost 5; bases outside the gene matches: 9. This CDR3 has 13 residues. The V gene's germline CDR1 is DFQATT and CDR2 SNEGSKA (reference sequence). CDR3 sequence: CSFDRDAHNEQFF. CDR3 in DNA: TGCAGTTTTGACAGGGATGCCCACAATGAGCAGTTCTTC.

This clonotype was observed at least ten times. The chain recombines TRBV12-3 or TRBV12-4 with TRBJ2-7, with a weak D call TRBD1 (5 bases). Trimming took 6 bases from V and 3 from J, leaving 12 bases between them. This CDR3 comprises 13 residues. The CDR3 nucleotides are TGTGCCAGCAGCCAGGGATTTTTCTACGAGCAGTACTTC. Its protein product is CASSQGFFYEQYF.

CDR3 nucleotides: TGCAGTGCCTCCGGGGGAGGGCCTTCCGATACGCAGTATTTT. This codes for CSASGGGPSDTQYF. The chain joins TRBV20-1 to TRBJ2-3, with 7 bases fitting TRBD2. The V gene end was trimmed by 6 bases and the J gene end by 6 bases; junction bases not matched to a gene: 12. Looked up from germline, CDR1 is DFQATT and CDR2 is SNEGSKA (reference sequence). This CDR3 has 14 amino acids.

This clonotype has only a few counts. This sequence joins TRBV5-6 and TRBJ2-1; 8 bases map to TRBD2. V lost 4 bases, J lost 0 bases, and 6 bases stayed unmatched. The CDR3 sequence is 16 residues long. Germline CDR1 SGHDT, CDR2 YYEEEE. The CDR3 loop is CASSGLAGGSYNEQFF. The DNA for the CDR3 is TGTGCCAGCAGCGGACTAGCCGGAGGCTCCTACAATGAGCAGTTCTTC.

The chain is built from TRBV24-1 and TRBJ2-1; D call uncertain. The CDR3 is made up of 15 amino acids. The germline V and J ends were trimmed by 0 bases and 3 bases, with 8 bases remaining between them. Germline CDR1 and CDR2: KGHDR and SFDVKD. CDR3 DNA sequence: TGTGCCACCAGTGATTTGTTCGGAAGCTACAATGAGCAGTTCTTC. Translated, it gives CATSDLFGSYNEQFF.

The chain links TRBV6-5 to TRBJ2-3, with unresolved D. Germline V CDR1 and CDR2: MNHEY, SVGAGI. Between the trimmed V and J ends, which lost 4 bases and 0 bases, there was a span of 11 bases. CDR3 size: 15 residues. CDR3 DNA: TGTGCCAGCAGTTCCACCTGGGCTAGCACAGATACGCAGTATTTT. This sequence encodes CASSSTWASTDTQYF.

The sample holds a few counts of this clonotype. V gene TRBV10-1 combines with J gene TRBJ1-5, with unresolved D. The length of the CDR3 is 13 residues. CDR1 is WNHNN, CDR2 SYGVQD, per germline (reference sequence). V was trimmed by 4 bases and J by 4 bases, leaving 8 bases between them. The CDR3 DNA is TGCGCCAGCAGTGGACGGTTAAATCAGCCCCAGCATTTT. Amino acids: CASSGRLNQPQHF.

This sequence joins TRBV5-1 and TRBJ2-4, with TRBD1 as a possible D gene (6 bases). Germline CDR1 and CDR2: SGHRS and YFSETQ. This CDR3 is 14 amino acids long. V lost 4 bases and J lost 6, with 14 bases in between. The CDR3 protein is CASSVRGRGNIQYF. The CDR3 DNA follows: TGCGCCAGCAGCGTCAGGGGTCGGGGAAACATTCAGTACTTC.

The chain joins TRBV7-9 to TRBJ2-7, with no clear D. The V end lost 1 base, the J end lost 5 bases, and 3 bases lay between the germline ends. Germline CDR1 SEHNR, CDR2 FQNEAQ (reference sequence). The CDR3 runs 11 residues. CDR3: CASSLVDEQYV. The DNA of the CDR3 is TGTGCCAGCAGCTTAGTAGACGAGCAGTACGTC.

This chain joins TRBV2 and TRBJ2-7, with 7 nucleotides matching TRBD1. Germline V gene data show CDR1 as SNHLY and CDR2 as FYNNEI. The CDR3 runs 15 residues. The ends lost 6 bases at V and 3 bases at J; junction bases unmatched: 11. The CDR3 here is CASSRQGVLLYEQYF. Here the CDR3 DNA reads TGTGCCAGCAGCCGACAGGGCGTCTTACTCTACGAGCAGTACTTC.

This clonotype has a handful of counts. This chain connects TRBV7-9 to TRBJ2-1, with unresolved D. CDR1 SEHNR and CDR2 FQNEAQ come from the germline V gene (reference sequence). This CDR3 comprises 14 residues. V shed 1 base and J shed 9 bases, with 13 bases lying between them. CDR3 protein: CASSLGDLGSEQFF. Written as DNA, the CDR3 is TGTGCCAGCAGCTTAGGAGACTTAGGTAGTGAGCAGTTCTTC.

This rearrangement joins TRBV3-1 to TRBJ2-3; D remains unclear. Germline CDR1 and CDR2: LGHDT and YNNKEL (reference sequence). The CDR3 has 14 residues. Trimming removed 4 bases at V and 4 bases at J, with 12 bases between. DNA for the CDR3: TGTGCCAGCAGCCCCCGCTTTCAAGCAGATACGCAGTATTTT. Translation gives CASSPRFQADTQYF.

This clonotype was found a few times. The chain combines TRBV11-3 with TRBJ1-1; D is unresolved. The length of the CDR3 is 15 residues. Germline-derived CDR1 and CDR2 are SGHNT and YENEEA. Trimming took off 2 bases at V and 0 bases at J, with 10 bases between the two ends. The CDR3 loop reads CASSLRSKMNTEAFF. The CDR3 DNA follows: TGTGCCAGCAGCTTAAGGAGCAAGATGAACACTGAAGCTTTCTTT.

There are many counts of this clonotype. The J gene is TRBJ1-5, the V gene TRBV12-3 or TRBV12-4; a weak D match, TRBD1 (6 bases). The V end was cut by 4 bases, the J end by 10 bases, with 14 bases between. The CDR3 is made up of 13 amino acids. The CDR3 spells CASSYDRQSPQHF. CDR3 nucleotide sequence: TGTGCCAGCAGTTACGACAGGCAATCACCCCAGCATTTT.

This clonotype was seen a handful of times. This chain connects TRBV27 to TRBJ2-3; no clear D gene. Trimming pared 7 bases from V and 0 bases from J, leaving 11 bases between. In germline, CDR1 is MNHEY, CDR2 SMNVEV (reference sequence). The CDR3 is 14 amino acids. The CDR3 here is CASTRLGSTDTQYF. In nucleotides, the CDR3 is TGTGCCAGCACCCGTTTAGGGAGCACAGATACGCAGTATTTT.

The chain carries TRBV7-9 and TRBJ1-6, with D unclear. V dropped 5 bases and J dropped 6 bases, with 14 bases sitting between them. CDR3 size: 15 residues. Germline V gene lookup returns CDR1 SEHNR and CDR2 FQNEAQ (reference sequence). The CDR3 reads CASSPPRGPNSPLHF. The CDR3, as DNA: TGTGCCAGCAGCCCACCCCGCGGGCCTAATTCACCCCTCCACTTT.

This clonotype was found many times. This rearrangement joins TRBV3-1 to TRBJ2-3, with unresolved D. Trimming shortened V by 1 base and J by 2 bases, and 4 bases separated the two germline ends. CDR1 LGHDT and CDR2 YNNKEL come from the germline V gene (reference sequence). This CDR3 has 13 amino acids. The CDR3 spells CASSQGTTDTQYF. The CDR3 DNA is TGTGCCAGCAGCCAAGGTACCACAGATACGCAGTATTTT.

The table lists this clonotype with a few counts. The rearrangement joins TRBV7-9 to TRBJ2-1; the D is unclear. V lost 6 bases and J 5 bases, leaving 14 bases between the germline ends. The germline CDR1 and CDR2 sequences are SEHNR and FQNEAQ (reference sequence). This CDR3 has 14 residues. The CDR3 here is CASSRAFGDNEQFF. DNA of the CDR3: TGTGCCAGCAGTCGGGCTTTTGGGGACAATGAGCAGTTCTTC. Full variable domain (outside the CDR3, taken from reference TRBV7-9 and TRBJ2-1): DTGVSQNPRHKITKRGQNVTFRCDPISEHNRLYWYRQTLGQGPEFLTYFQNEAQLEKSRLLSDRFSAERPKGSFSTLEIQRTEQGDSAMYLCASSRAFGDNEQFFGPGTRLTVL.

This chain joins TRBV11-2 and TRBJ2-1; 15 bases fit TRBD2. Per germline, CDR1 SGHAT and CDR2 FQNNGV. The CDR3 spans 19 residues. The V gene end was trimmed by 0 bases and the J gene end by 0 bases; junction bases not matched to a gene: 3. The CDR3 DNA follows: TGTGCCAGCAGCTTAGAACCGGGACTAGCGGGAGGCTCCTACAATGAGCAGTTCTTC. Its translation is CASSLEPGLAGGSYNEQFF.

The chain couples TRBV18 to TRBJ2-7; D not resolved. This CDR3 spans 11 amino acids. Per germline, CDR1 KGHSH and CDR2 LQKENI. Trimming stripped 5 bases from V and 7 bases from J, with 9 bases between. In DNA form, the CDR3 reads TGTGCCAGCTCATCCGGAGAGGAGCAGTACGTC. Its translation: CASSSGEEQYV.

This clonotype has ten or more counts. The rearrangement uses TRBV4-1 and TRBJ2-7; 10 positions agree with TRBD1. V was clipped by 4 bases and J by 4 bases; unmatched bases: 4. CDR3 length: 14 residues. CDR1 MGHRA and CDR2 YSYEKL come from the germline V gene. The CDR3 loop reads CASSLRDRGYEQYV. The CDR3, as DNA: TGCGCCAGCAGCCTCCGGGACAGGGGATACGAGCAGTACGTC.

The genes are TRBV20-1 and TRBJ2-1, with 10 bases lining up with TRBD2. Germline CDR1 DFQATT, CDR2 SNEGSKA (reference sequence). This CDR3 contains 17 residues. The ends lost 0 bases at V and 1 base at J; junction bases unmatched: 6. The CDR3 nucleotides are TGCAGTGCTAGAGATAGGGTGGGACTAGCGTCCTACAATGAGCAGTTCTTC. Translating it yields CSARDRVGLASYNEQFF.

Written as DNA, the CDR3 is TGCGCCAGCAGCTTGGCCGGGAGTATTTATAATTCACCCCTCCACTTT. It yields the protein CASSLAGSIYNSPLHF. The chain links TRBV5-1 to TRBJ1-6, with D unclear. CDR3 length: 16 amino acids. V gave up 0 bases and J gave up 4 bases, with 11 bases separating them. The V gene's germline CDR1 is SGHRS and CDR2 YFSETQ.

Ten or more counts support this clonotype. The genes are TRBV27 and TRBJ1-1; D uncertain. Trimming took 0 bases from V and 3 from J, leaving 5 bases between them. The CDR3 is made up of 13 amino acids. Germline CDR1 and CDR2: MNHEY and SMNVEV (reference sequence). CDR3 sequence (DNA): TGTGCCAGCAGTTTATCGATTGACACTGAAGCTTTCTTT. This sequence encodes CASSLSIDTEAFF.

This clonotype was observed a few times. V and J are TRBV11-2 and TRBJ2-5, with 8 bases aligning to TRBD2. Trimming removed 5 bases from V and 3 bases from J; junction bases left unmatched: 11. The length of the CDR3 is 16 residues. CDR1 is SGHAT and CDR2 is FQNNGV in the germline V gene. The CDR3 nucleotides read TGTGCCAGCAGCCCGGAAGTAAGAGCGGGAGAAGAGACCCAGTACTTC. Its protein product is CASSPEVRAGEETQYF.

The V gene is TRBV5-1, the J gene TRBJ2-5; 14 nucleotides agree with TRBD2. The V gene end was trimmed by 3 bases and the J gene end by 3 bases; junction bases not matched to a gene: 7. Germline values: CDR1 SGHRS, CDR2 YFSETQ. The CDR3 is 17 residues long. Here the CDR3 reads CASSSGLAGVKEETQYF. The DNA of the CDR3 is TGCGCCAGCAGCTCGGGACTAGCGGGAGTAAAGGAAGAGACCCAGTACTTC.